These 9 T cell receptor beta chains were sequenced from one sample in a study of cytomegalovirus exposure and HLA in healthy donors. The PCR used 60 Vbeta and 13 Jbeta primers. The data were produced by immunoSEQ multiplex PCR, yet TCRdb's version contains in-frame clones alone and is incomplete. The table includes some 200,000 clones, roughly 84% detected once. Sequenced input: PBMCs. The source of these receptors is a girl under three years old in good health and CMV-seronegative.

The CDR3 nucleotides read TGCAGCGTTGAGGAGGTTAACTATGGCTACACCTTC. As protein: CSVEEVNYGYTF. The gene calls are TRBV29-1 and TRBJ1-2, with unresolved D. Germline V gene sequence: CDR1 SQVTM, CDR2 ANQGSEA. The CDR3 runs 12 residues. Trimming stripped 3 bases from V and 1 base from J, with 6 bases between.

V is TRBV29-1 and J is TRBJ2-1; 10 positions match TRBD2. V lost 5 bases, J lost 4 bases, and 8 bases stayed unmatched. CDR3 length: 15 amino acids. Germline V lookup: CDR1 SQVTM, CDR2 ANQGSEA. The CDR3: CSVKSPSGGYNEQFF. The CDR3 nucleotides read TGCAGCGTTAAGAGCCCTAGCGGGGGTTACAATGAGCAGTTCTTC.

This chain links TRBV2 with TRBJ1-5; TRBD1 matches 12 bases. This CDR3 is built from 15 residues. Germline V gene sequence: CDR1 SNHLY, CDR2 FYNNEI. V lost 4 bases to trimming and J lost 3 bases; unmatched junction nucleotides: 1. DNA for the CDR3: TGTGCCAGCAGTGGGGACAGGGGGCCCAATCAGCCCCAGCATTTT. Translated, it gives CASSGDRGPNQPQHF.

The chain couples TRBV4-1 to TRBJ2-7, with a weak D call TRBD1 (5 bases). The length of the CDR3 is 15 residues. CDR1 is MGHRA and CDR2 is YSYEKL in the germline V gene. V lost 1 base, J lost 7 bases, and 17 bases lay in between. The CDR3 is CASSQVGQAKREQYF. The DNA for the CDR3 is TGCGCCAGCAGCCAAGTGGGGCAGGCTAAGAGGGAGCAGTACTTC.

The chain couples TRBV25-1 to TRBJ2-2; maybe TRBD1 (6 bases). This CDR3 region has 13 residues. CDR1 and CDR2 (germline): MGHDK, SYGVNS. Trimming removed 7 bases from V and 5 bases from J, with 11 bases in between. The DNA of the CDR3 is TGTGCCAGCACTACCAGGGGAACCGGGGAGCTGTTTTTT. Translating it yields CASTTRGTGELFF.

V is TRBV7-6 and J is TRBJ2-3, with a possible D match to TRBD1 (6 bases). V was shortened by 5 bases and J by 3 bases, with 18 bases between the two germline ends. CDR1 and CDR2 from the germline V gene are SGHVS and FNYEAQ. The CDR3 contains 16 residues. The CDR3 loop is CASSLDPGQLTDTQYF. DNA of the CDR3: TGTGCCAGCAGCCTGGACCCGGGACAATTAACAGATACGCAGTATTTT.

The chain carries TRBV19 and TRBJ1-2; 7 bases match TRBD1. Germline V gives CDR1 LNHDA, CDR2 SQIVND (reference sequence). J gave up 5 bases and V 6 bases, and 12 bases lay outside the gene matches. The CDR3 runs 15 residues. The CDR3 spells CASSSKDRTRYGYTF. Written as DNA, the CDR3 is TGTGCCAGTAGCTCGAAGGACAGGACGCGGTATGGCTACACCTTC.

The chain recombines TRBV5-1 with TRBJ2-7, with 9 bases identical to TRBD1. V shed 5 bases, J shed 7 bases, and the junction held 7 bases outside the gene matches. CDR3 length: 13 amino acids. Germline-derived CDR1 and CDR2 are SGHRS and YFSETQ. The CDR3 sequence is CASRPGQGNEQYF. The CDR3 nucleotides read TGCGCCAGCAGGCCGGGACAGGGAAATGAGCAGTACTTC.

J is TRBJ1-5 and V is TRBV7-8; 7 bases align to TRBD1. The CDR3 extends over 14 amino acids. Germline values: CDR1 SGHVS, CDR2 FQNEAQ. Trimming at V came to 3 bases and at J to 5 bases, leaving 4 bases not matched to a gene. The CDR3 nucleotides are TGTGCCAGCAGCTTCACCGACAGGGATCAGCCCCAGCATTTT. This translates into CASSFTDRDQPQHF.